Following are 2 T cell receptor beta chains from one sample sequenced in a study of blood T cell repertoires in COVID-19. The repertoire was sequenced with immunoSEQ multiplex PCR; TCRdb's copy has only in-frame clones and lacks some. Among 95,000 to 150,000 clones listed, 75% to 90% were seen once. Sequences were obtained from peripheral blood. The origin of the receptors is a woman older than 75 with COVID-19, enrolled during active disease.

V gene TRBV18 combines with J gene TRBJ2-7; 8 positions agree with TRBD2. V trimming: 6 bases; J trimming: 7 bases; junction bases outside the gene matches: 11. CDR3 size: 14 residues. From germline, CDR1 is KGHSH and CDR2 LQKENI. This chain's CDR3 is CASSGSGKGWEQYF. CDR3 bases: TGTGCCAGCTCGGGTAGCGGGAAGGGATGGGAGCAGTACTTC.

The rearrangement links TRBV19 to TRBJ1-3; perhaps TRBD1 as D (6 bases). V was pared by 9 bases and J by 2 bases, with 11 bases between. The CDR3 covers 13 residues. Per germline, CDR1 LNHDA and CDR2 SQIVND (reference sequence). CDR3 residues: CASAGTTGNTIYF. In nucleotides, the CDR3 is TGTGCCAGCGCCGGGACAACTGGAAACACCATATATTTT.